One T cell receptor beta chain is described in this entry. The data are from a study of blood T cells in healthy people across ages. Germline CDR1 reads SGHRS; CDR2 reads YFSETQ. The ends lost 3 bases at V and 8 bases at J; junction bases unmatched: 4. The length of the CDR3 is 13 residues. Peripheral blood was drawn, around 9.5 milliliters per donor. Through a sample-barcoded 5' primer and a J-beta primer mix, a second PCR was run for roughly 6 to 12 cycles. TCRdb recomputed calls from the 5' RACE reads with MiXCR, one row per CDR3 protein. The table shows approximately 1,700,000 distinct CDR3 sequences, with about two fifths occurring only once.

Sequenced: blood. The receptor was derived from a human donor in good health. The rearrangement joins TRBV5-1 to TRBJ1-4; 7 bases map to TRBD1. The CDR3 DNA follows: TGCGCCAGCAGCTGGGACAGCCAGGAAAAACTGTTTTTT. It translates to CASSWDSQEKLFF. The complete variable domain, with remaining parts taken from reference TRBV5-1 and TRBJ1-4, reads KAGVTQTPRYLIKTRGQQVTLSCSPISGHRSVSWYQQTPGQGLQFLFEYFSETQRNKGNFPGRFSGRQFSNSRSEMNVSTLELGDSALYLCASSWDSQEKLFFGSGTQLSVL.